This is a list of T cell receptor beta chains from one sample in a study of blood T cell repertoires in COVID-19. Assay used: immunoSEQ multiplex PCR; TCRdb lists only in-frame clones, some missing. The sample holds about 160,000 clones, around 84% seen once. Source material: peripheral blood. These receptors originate from a middle-aged man with acute or convalescent COVID-19. Both conserved end residues are part of each CDR3. D genes are given only for firm matches. Some rows mark clone size as missing; the rest say once, few, many or name a class of expanded clone.

D gene: .; V gene: TRBV5-1; J gene: TRBJ1-5; CDR3 length: 14; clone size: .; CDR3 DNA: TGCGCCAGCAGCCCGGAGGGTAGCAATCAGCCCCAGCATTTT; CDR3 protein: CASSPEGSNQPQHF
D gene: TRBD2; V gene: TRBV7-9; J gene: TRBJ2-1; CDR3 length: 15; clone size: .; CDR3 DNA: TGTGCCAGCAGCTTAGAAGCGGGGGGGCGGAATGAGCAGTTCTTC; CDR3 protein: CASSLEAGGRNEQFF
D gene: .; V gene: TRBV7-6; J gene: TRBJ1-5; CDR3 length: 13; clone size: .; CDR3 DNA: TGTGCCAGCAGCCCGAATCAACTTCAGCCCCAGCATTTT; CDR3 protein: CASSPNQLQPQHF
D gene: .; V gene: TRBV19; J gene: TRBJ2-7; CDR3 length: 15; clone size: .; CDR3 DNA: TGTGCCAGTAGTATTTCGACAGAGAGACTCTACGAGCAGTACTTC; CDR3 protein: CASSISTERLYEQYF
D gene: TRBD1; V gene: TRBV30; J gene: TRBJ2-1; CDR3 length: 16; clone size: .; CDR3 DNA: TGTGCCTGGAGTGCTGGGACAGGGGTAAAATACAATGAGCAGTTCTTC; CDR3 protein: CAWSAGTGVKYNEQFF
D gene: .; V gene: TRBV7-8; J gene: TRBJ2-2; CDR3 length: 15; clone size: .; CDR3 DNA: TGTGCCAGCAGCTTAGTTGGACAATGGACCGGGGAGCTGTTTTTT; CDR3 protein: CASSLVGQWTGELFF
D gene: TRBD2; V gene: TRBV3-1/TRBV3-2; J gene: TRBJ2-3; CDR3 length: 17; clone size: .; CDR3 DNA: TGTGCCAGCAGCCAAGTTCTCAAGACTAGCTCCGCAGATACGCAGTATTTT; CDR3 protein: CASSQVLKTSSADTQYF
D gene: TRBD1; V gene: TRBV28; J gene: TRBJ1-5; CDR3 length: 15; clone size: .; CDR3 DNA: TGTGCCAGCAGTTTATTACTTCAGGGGGCCCAGCCCCAGCATTTT; CDR3 protein: CASSLLLQGAQPQHF
D gene: .; V gene: TRBV9; J gene: TRBJ1-2; CDR3 length: 14; clone size: once; CDR3 DNA: TGTGCCAGCAGCGTAGGACTTCTCCCCTATGGCTACACCTTC; CDR3 protein: CASSVGLLPYGYTF
D gene: .; V gene: TRBV5-6; J gene: TRBJ2-5; CDR3 length: 14; clone size: .; CDR3 DNA: TGTGCCAGCAGCTTGACCGGGCGGGGAGAGACCCAGTACTTC; CDR3 protein: CASSLTGRGETQYF
D gene: TRBD2; V gene: TRBV7-3; J gene: TRBJ2-2; CDR3 length: 17; clone size: .; CDR3 DNA: TGTGCCAGCAGCGCTAACCCCGTCCAGAGCGGGAACGGGGAGCTGTTTTTT; CDR3 protein: CASSANPVQSGNGELFF
D gene: .; V gene: TRBV30; J gene: TRBJ1-5; CDR3 length: 14; clone size: .; CDR3 DNA: TGTGCCTGGAGTTCCGGGATCGGCAATCAGCCCCAGCATTTT; CDR3 protein: CAWSSGIGNQPQHF